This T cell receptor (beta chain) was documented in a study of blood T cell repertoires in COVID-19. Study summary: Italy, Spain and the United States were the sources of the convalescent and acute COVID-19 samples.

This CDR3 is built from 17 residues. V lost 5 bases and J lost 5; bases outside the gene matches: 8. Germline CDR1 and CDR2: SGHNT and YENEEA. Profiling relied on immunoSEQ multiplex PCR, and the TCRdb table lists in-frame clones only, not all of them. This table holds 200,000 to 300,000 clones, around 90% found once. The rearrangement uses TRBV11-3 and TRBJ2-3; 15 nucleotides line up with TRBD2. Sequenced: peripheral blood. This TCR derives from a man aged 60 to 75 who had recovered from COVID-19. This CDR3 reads CASSQRTSGGALDTQYF. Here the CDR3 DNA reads TGTGCCAGCAGCCAACGGACTAGCGGGGGGGCCTTAGATACGCAGTATTTT.